Listed here is a single T cell receptor beta chain. It has no known antigen specificity. Base-call qualities are not available, and no considerably larger clone is one nucleotide away. Its CDR3 holds 15 amino acids, cysteine through phenylalanine. Only the CDR3 region is kept as DNA, spanning 45 bases read in frame from base 1. From the germline V gene, CDR1 is SGHTS and CDR2 is YDEGEE. V is trimmed back by 2 bases and J by 4 bases, and the junction contains 8 bases that no gene match accounts for. This sample stems from a study of blood T cell repertoires in COVID-19 (TCRdb year 2020). For the wider study: Collaborator samples came from the United States, Italy and Spain and covered acute and convalescent phases of COVID-19. The dataset comprised deeply sampled blood TCRbeta repertoires from subjects exposed to, actively infected with, or recovered from COVID-19. Samples came from the ongoing ImmuneRACE study (first 160 participants) plus 1,254 subjects from 6 global collaborators. A de-identified subject ID, COVID-19 status, age in years and sex were almost always included in the sample metadata. Where available, HLA class I and class II types were taken from metadata supplied by the sample provider and were not determined by assay-based typing. The repertoires were made available in a free public database intended to serve as a resource for research on the immune response to SARS-CoV-2. The material from the prospective study consisted of cDNA or gDNA derived from T cells, B-cell-depleted T cells, or PBMCs.

Whole blood was collected in K2EDTA tubes by collaborating institutions according to the institutions' own protocols. For TCRbeta analysis, collaborators shipped samples as frozen whole blood, isolated PBMCs, or DNA extracted from either of those sample types. Paper-wide results and their limitations: How much clinical and demographic metadata was included differed by source and by participant, and the metadata was provided uncurated.

The immunoSEQ Assay, a bias-controlled multiplex PCR, was used to amplify TCRbeta CDR3 regions from genomic DNA. The original pipeline was this. The number of nucleated cells in each sample was estimated by amplification of reference gene primers within the assay. To quantify the absolute abundance of each unique TCRbeta CDR3 rearrangement, sequence reads were collapsed and filtered. For each sample, productive Simpson clonality was calculated as the square root of Simpson's diversity index over productive rearrangements. TCRdb limited this immuneACCESS table to in-frame rearrangements with V and J called. A share of clones is missing; checked studies link under half to unresolved V genes, and the rest is unexplained. From that table come the V and J calls and clone size; the DNA was used to work out D and trimming. In all, the sample holds 90,000 to 130,000 clones, and about three quarters of those were seen once. Of the sample, 16% falls within the top ten clones.

The sequence was collected from a woman older than 75 with active or convalescent COVID-19. Sequenced sample: peripheral blood. The rearranged segments are TRBV5-8 and TRBJ2-5, and 7 junction bases match TRBD1. CDR3 region: CASSFGTGDLETQYF. The nucleotides are TGTGCCAGCAGCTTTGGTACAGGGGACCTAGAGACCCAGTACTTC.